The following is a TCR beta chain sequence with its context. Its antigen remains unknown. This clone may be a read error of a much larger clone one base away. RNA transcripts yielded amplified TCR beta CDR3 regions. When the TCR CDR3 underwent first-round RT-PCR, the HTBI primer set was used. TCRdb re-derived calls from the multiplex PCR reads in MiXCR, one entry per CDR3 protein. This repertoire shows 620,000 or so distinct CDR3 sequences, roughly 15% found once; its top ten account for under 15%. This entry is derived from a study of T cells in Graves' hyperthyroidism and ophthalmopathy. About the research overall: Before treatment of any kind, peripheral blood was taken at initial diagnosis.

Points from the study as a whole: Most thyroid clonotypes that were expanded above 0.001 also turned up in blood.

Patients with ophthalmopathy all had a Clinical Activity Score of at least 3, a NOSPECS grade of at least 4 and duration under 3 months. PBMCs were sourced from over 8.5 ml fresh peripheral blood. Trimming took 4 bases from V and 5 from J; bases not matched to a gene: 8. The CDR3 covers 15 residues. CDR1 is MNHEY and CDR2 is SMNVEV in the germline V gene (reference sequence). Sequencing used blood. This chain joins TRBV27 and TRBJ2-5; 9 nucleotides agree with TRBD2. The TCR was taken from a woman in her 50s with Graves' ophthalmopathy. The chain's CDR3 is CASSYGGRAGETQYF. In DNA form, the CDR3 reads TGTGCCAGCAGTTACGGCGGGAGGGCCGGGGAGACCCAGTACTTC.